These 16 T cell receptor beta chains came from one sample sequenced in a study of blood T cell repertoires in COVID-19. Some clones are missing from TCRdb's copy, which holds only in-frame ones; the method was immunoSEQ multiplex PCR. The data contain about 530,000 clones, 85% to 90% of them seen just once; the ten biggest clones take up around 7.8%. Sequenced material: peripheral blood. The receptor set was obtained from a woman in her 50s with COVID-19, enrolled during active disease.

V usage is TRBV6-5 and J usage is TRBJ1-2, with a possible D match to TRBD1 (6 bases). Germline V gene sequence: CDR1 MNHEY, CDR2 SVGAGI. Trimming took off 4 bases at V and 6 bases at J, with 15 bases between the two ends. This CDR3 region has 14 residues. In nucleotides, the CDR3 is TGTGCCAGCAGTTCACCGTCGGGGGGCCATGGCTACACCTTC. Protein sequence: CASSSPSGGHGYTF.

CDR3 protein: CSVDGGAWDYGYTF. Written as DNA, the CDR3 is TGCAGCGTTGATGGGGGGGCGTGGGACTATGGCTACACCTTC. The J gene is TRBJ1-2, the V gene TRBV29-1, with a tentative D call TRBD1 (6 bases). Looked up from germline, CDR1 is SQVTM and CDR2 is ANQGSEA. Trimming pared 3 bases from V and 3 bases from J, leaving 14 bases between. The CDR3 covers 14 residues. The full variable domain, with the rest looked up from reference TRBV29-1 and TRBJ1-2, is SAVISQKPSRDICQRGTSLTIQCQVDSQVTMMFWYRQQPGQSLTLIATANQGSEATYESGFVIDKFPISRPNLTFSTLTVSNMSPEDSSIYLCSVDGGAWDYGYTFGSGTRLTVV.

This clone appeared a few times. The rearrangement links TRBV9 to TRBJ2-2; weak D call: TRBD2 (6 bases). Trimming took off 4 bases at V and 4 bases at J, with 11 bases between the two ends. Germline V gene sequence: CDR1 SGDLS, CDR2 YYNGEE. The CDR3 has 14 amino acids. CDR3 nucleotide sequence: TGTGCCAGCAGCCCAGCGGGTGGCACCGGGGAGCTGTTTTTT. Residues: CASSPAGGTGELFF. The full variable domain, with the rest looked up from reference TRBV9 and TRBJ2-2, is DSGVTQTPKHLITATGQRVTLRCSPRSGDLSVYWYQQSLDQGLQFLIQYYNGEERAKGNILERFSAQQFPDLHSELNLSSLELGDSALYFCASSPAGGTGELFFGEGSRLTVL.

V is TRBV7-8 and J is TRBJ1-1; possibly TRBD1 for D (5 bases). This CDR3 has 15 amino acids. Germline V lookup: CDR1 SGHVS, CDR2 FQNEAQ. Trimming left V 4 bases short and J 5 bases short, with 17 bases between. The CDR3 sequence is CASSSLTPGGTEAFF. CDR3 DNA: TGTGCCAGCAGCTCCCTAACCCCTGGGGGGACTGAAGCTTTCTTT. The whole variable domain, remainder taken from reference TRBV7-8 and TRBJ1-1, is GAGVSQSPRYKVAKRGQDVALRCDPISGHVSLFWYQQALGQGPEFLTYFQNEAQLDKSGLPSDRFFAERPEGSVSTLKIQRTQQEDSAVYLCASSSLTPGGTEAFFGQGTRLTVV.

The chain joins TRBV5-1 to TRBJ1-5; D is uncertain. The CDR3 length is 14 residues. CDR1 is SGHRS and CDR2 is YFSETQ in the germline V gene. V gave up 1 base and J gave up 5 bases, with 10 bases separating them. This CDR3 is CASSLTWGDQPQHF. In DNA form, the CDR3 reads TGCGCCAGCAGCTTGACTTGGGGAGATCAGCCCCAGCATTTT. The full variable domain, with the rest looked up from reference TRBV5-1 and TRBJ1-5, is KAGVTQTPRYLIKTRGQQVTLSCSPISGHRSVSWYQQTPGQGLQFLFEYFSETQRNKGNFPGRFSGRQFSNSRSEMNVSTLELGDSALYLCASSLTWGDQPQHFGDGTRLSIL.

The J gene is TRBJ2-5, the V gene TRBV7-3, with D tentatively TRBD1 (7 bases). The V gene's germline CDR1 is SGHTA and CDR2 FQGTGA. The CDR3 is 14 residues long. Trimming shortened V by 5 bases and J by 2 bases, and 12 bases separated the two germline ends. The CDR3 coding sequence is TGTGCCAGCAGCCCCCAGGGGGGTCAAGAGACCCAGTACTTC. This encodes CASSPQGGQETQYF.

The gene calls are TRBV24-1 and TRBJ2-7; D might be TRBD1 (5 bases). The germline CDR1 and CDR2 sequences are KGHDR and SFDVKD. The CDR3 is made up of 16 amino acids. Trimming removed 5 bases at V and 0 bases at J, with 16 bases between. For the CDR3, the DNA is TGTGCCACCAGTGGGGGCCGCGGACAAACCTCCTACGAGCAGTACTTC. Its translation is CATSGGRGQTSYEQYF.

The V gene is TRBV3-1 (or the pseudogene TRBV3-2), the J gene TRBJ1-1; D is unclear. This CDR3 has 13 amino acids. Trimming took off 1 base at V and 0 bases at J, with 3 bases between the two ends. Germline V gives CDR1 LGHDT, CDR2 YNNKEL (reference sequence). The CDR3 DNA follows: TGTGCCAGCAGCCAAGTTATGAACACTGAAGCTTTCTTT. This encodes CASSQVMNTEAFF.

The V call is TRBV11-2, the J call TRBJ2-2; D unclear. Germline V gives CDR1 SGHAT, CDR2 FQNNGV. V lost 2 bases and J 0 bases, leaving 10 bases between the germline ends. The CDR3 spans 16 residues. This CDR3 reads CASSLIFRTNTGELFF. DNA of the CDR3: TGTGCCAGCAGCTTAATTTTCAGGACGAACACCGGGGAGCTGTTTTTT.

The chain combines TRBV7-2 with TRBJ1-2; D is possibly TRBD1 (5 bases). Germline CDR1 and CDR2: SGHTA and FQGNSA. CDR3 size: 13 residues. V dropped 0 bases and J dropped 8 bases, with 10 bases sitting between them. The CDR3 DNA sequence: TGTGCCAGCAGCTTAGCGACAGTTTGGGGCTACACCTTC. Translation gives CASSLATVWGYTF.

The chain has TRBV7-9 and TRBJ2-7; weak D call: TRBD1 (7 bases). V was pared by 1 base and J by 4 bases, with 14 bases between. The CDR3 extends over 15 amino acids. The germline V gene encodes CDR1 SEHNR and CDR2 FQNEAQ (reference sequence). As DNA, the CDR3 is TGTGCCAGCAGCTTAGTCCACCAGGGGGGATACGAGCAGTACTTC. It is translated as CASSLVHQGGYEQYF.

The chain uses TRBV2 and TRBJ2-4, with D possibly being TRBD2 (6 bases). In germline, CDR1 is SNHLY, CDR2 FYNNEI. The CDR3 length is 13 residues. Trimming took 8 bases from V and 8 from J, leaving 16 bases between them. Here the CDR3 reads CASLGSREDIQYF. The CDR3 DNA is TGTGCCAGCTTAGGGAGTAGGGAGGACATTCAGTACTTC.

The CDR3 coding sequence is TGTGCCAGCAGTGAAGATTACAGAGACACTGAAGCTTTCTTT. As protein: CASSEDYRDTEAFF. V is TRBV6-1 and J is TRBJ1-1; D gene uncertain. The CDR3 has 14 residues. CDR1 is MNHNS and CDR2 is SASEGT in the germline V gene. V was clipped by 1 base and J by 3 bases, with 9 bases between them.

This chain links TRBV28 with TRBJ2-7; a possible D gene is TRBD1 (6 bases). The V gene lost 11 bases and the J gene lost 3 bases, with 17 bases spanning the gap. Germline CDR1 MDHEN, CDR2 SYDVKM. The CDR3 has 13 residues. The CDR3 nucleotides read TGTGCCGTTCGATCGGGACACCGCTACGAGCAGTACTTC. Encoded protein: CAVRSGHRYEQYF.

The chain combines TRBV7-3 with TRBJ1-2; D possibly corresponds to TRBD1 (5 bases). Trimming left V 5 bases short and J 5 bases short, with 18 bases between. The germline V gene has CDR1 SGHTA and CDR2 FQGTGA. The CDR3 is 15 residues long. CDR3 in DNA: TGTGCCAGCAGCGCACGACAGACGAACACATATGGCTACACCTTC. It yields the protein CASSARQTNTYGYTF.

CDR3 sequence (DNA): TGTGCCTGGAGTCCCCCACCGCGTGCCTTCAATGAGCAGTTCTTC. Encoded protein: CAWSPPPRAFNEQFF. The chain carries TRBV30 and TRBJ2-1; D gene ambiguous. The CDR3 has 15 amino acids. Germline V gene data show CDR1 as GTSNPN and CDR2 as SVGIG (reference sequence). The V gene lost 2 bases and the J gene lost 6 bases, with 17 bases spanning the gap.